This TCR beta chain was recovered during a study of CD8 T cells in Susac syndrome. An input of 0.5 to 1 ug of RNA was subjected to reverse transcription using random hexamers. TCRdb reprocessed the immunoSEQ multiplex PCR reads via MiXCR and lists one record per CDR3 protein. The sample holds about 200,000 distinct CDR3 sequences, roughly 96% seen once. The CDR3 has 15 residues. Germline V gene lookup returns CDR1 MGHDK and CDR2 SYGVNS. Trimming at V came to 3 bases and at J to 4 bases, leaving 7 bases not matched to a gene. Sequenced: CD4+ T cells from PBMCs. The rearrangement joins TRBV25-1 to TRBJ2-7; 9 nucleotides agree with TRBD1. This TCR was recovered from a human donor in good health. The CDR3: CASSERRTGEYEQYF. CDR3 in DNA: TGTGCCAGCAGTGAGCGCAGGACAGGGGAGTACGAGCAGTACTTC.